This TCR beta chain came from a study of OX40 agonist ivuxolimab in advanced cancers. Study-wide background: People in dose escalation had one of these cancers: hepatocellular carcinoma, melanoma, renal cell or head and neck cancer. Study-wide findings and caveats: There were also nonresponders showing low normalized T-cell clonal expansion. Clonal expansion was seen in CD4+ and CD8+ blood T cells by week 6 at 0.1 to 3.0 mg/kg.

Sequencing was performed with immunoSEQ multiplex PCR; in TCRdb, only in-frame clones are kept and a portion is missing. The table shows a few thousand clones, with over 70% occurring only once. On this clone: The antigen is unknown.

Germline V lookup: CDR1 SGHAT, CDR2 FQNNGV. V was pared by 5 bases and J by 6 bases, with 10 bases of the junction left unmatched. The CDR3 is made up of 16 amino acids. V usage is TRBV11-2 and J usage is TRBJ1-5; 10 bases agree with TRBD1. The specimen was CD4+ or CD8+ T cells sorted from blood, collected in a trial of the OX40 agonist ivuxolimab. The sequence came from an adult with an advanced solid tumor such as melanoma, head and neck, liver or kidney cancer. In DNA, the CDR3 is TGTGCCAGCAGCCAGGAAATGGACAGGGGGGGTCAGCCCCAGCATTTT. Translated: CASSQEMDRGGQPQHF.